This passage covers 27 T cell receptor beta chains from one sample sequenced in a study of blood T cell repertoires in COVID-19. Only in-frame clones appear in the TCRdb table, and some are missing; sequencing was by immunoSEQ multiplex PCR. The profile shows around 300,000 clones, around 90% of them singletons. Sequencing was performed on PBMCs or T cells enriched from blood (not recorded which). These TCRs come from a woman aged 25-40 years who had recovered from COVID-19.

This clone has only one observation. The J gene is TRBJ1-5, the V gene TRBV7-6, with no clear D. Germline assignment: CDR1 SGHVS and CDR2 FNYEAQ. The CDR3 is 14 amino acids. V lost 0 bases, J lost 4 bases, and 7 bases lay in between. The CDR3 coding sequence is TGTGCCAGCAGCTTAGCTCCAAATAATCAGCCCCAGCATTTT. This translates into CASSLAPNNQPQHF.

The V call is TRBV4-3, the J call TRBJ2-7, with 9 bases matching TRBD1. With V trimmed by 4 bases and J by 3 bases, 4 bases remained unmatched. The CDR3 extends over 14 amino acids. Germline V lookup: CDR1 LGHNA, CDR2 YSLEER. CDR3 sequence reads: CASSPRTGDYEQYF. DNA of the CDR3: TGCGCCAGCAGCCCCCGGACAGGGGACTACGAGCAGTACTTC.

The sample holds a few counts of this clone. The V gene is TRBV6-5, the J gene TRBJ1-5; 10 bases line up with TRBD1. The CDR3 has 15 amino acids. V shed 5 bases, J shed 2 bases, and the junction held 3 bases outside the gene matches. Germline CDR1 reads MNHEY; CDR2 reads SVGAGI. CDR3 protein: CASSTTGGRNQPQHF. The CDR3 DNA is TGTGCCAGCAGTACGACAGGGGGCCGCAATCAGCCCCAGCATTTT.

The chain recombines TRBV3-1 (or the pseudogene TRBV3-2) with TRBJ1-1; D not resolved. The CDR3 runs to 13 residues. Germline CDR1 and CDR2: LGHDT and YNNKEL (reference sequence). Trimming removed 3 bases at V and 7 bases at J, with 12 bases between. The CDR3 spells CASSHRTPGEAFF. The CDR3 DNA reads as TGTGCCAGCAGCCACAGGACTCCCGGTGAAGCTTTCTTT.

The rearrangement links TRBV19 to TRBJ2-1, with 12 bases aligning to TRBD2. Germline V gives CDR1 LNHDA, CDR2 SQIVND (reference sequence). After removal of 8 bases from V and 7 bases from J, the junction contained 6 bases not matched to a gene. The CDR3 length is 14 residues. CDR3 nucleotides: TGTGCCAGTGGGGGGCTAGCGGGAGGGAATGAGCAGTTCTTC. This sequence encodes CASGGLAGGNEQFF. Combining the CDR3 with reference TRBV19 and TRBJ2-1 gives the whole variable domain DGGITQSPKYLFRKEGQNVTLSCEQNLNHDAMYWYRQDPGQGLRLIYYSQIVNDFQKGDIAEGYSVSREKKESFPLTVTSAQKNPTAFYLCASGGLAGGNEQFFGPGTRLTVL.

This sequence joins TRBV29-1 and TRBJ2-7, with D hard to call. Trimming removed 4 bases at V and 2 bases at J, with 9 bases between. Germline values: CDR1 SQVTM, CDR2 ANQGSEA. This CDR3 is 12 amino acids long. CDR3 amino acids: CSVAGLAYEQYF. In DNA form, the CDR3 reads TGCAGCGTTGCTGGGCTGGCCTACGAGCAGTACTTC.

This chain's CDR3 is CASSILAGDYGYTF. DNA of the CDR3: TGTGCCAGTAGTATCCTCGCAGGGGACTATGGCTACACCTTC. This chain links TRBV19 with TRBJ1-2, with D perhaps matching TRBD1 (6 bases). The CDR3 sequence is 14 residues long. The V gene lost 3 bases and the J gene lost 3 bases, with 11 bases spanning the gap. Germline V CDR1 and CDR2: LNHDA, SQIVND (reference sequence).

The genes are TRBV5-1 and TRBJ1-2; weak D call: TRBD1 (6 bases). Between the trimmed V and J ends, which lost 4 bases and 5 bases, there was a span of 12 bases. Germline CDR1 and CDR2: SGHRS and YFSETQ. The CDR3 is made up of 13 amino acids. The CDR3 is CASSNYGQYGYTF. In nucleotides, the CDR3 is TGCGCCAGCAGCAATTACGGACAGTATGGCTACACCTTC.

This chain uses TRBV6-5 with TRBJ1-5, with D perhaps matching TRBD1 (6 bases). The CDR3 is 13 amino acids. CDR1 is MNHEY, CDR2 SVGAGI, per germline. The V end was cut by 2 bases, the J end by 4 bases, with 6 bases between. The CDR3 here is CASSYTGNQPQHF. For the CDR3, the DNA is TGTGCCAGCAGTTACACAGGGAATCAGCCCCAGCATTTT.

The chain links TRBV27 to TRBJ2-7; no reliable D call. CDR3 size: 10 residues. Germline assignment: CDR1 MNHEY and CDR2 SMNVEV (reference sequence). V was trimmed by 8 bases and J by 4 bases, leaving 6 bases between them. For the CDR3, the DNA is TGTGCCAGCCGTGTATACGAGCAGTACTTC. Translation: CASRVYEQYF.

This clone has only a few counts. The V call is TRBV2, the J call TRBJ1-1; no firm D call. In germline, CDR1 is SNHLY, CDR2 FYNNEI. V lost 4 bases and J 11 bases, leaving 11 bases between the germline ends. This CDR3 comprises 11 residues. The CDR3: CASSALPEAFF. CDR3 coding DNA: TGTGCCAGCAGTGCTCTCCCGGAGGCTTTCTTT.

This clone was recorded at least ten times. V is TRBV16 and J is TRBJ2-1; tentatively, D is TRBD2 (7 bases). The V gene lost 4 bases and the J gene lost 4 bases, with 17 bases spanning the gap. The CDR3 runs 16 residues. The germline gives CDR1 KGHSY, CDR2 FQNENV. CDR3 bases: TGTGCCAGCAGCCTCCTTGGGGGGGCTATATACAATGAGCAGTTCTTC. The encoded protein is CASSLLGGAIYNEQFF.

This sequence joins TRBV7-6 and TRBJ2-2; TRBD2 agrees at 8 bases. CDR3 length: 17 residues. V was pared by 1 base and J by 4 bases, with 8 bases of the junction left unmatched. The germline gives CDR1 SGHVS, CDR2 FNYEAQ. The CDR3 bases are TGTGCCAGCAGCTTAGAAGCGGGGGCGTCGGGCACCGGGGAGCTGTTTTTT. Translated, it gives CASSLEAGASGTGELFF.

The V and J genes are TRBV11-3 and TRBJ2-2, with D possibly being TRBD2 (5 bases). Germline lookup yields CDR1 SGHNT and CDR2 YENEEA. This CDR3 spans 14 amino acids. The germline V and J ends were trimmed by 1 base and 9 bases, with 12 bases remaining between them. Here the CDR3 reads CASSLGLASRELFF. DNA for the CDR3: TGTGCCAGCAGCTTAGGGCTAGCCTCGCGGGAGCTGTTTTTT.

Turning to this clone: The junction does not match germline at one end; this may be a read error. V usage is TRBV7-7 and J usage is TRBJ2-5, with 8 bases aligning to TRBD2. Germline V gene lookup returns CDR1 SSHAT and CDR2 FNYEAQ (reference sequence). There are 13 residues in the CDR3. The CDR3 loop is CASSLGLGETQYF. The CDR3 nucleotides are TGTGCTAGCAGCCTGGGACTAGGAGAGACCCAGTACTTC.

This clone was recorded only once. This rearrangement joins TRBV19 to TRBJ2-1, with 12 bases matching TRBD2. V lost 5 bases and J lost 7; bases outside the gene matches: 9. The CDR3 is made up of 16 amino acids. The germline V gene has CDR1 LNHDA and CDR2 SQIVND (reference sequence). The CDR3 region has the DNA TGTGCCAGTAGTTCCCCACTAGCGGGGGGATGGAATGAGCAGTTCTTC. Protein sequence: CASSSPLAGGWNEQFF.

The chain carries TRBV7-9 and TRBJ1-1; D is ambiguous. The V end lost 5 bases, the J end lost 0 bases, and 22 bases lay between the germline ends. The CDR3 spans 18 residues. Germline V CDR1 and CDR2: SEHNR, FQNEAQ (reference sequence). CDR3: CASSPGRIAAPMNTEAFF. Written as DNA, the CDR3 is TGTGCCAGCAGCCCCGGCCGCATCGCAGCGCCGATGAACACTGAAGCTTTCTTT.

The chain uses TRBV24-1 and TRBJ2-5; 12 bases map to TRBD1. There are 14 residues in the CDR3. V was clipped by 10 bases and J by 5 bases; unmatched bases: 7. In germline, CDR1 is KGHDR, CDR2 SFDVKD. The CDR3 nucleotides are TGTGCCACGAACTGGGACAGGGGGCAGGAGACCCAGTACTTC. Translated: CATNWDRGQETQYF.

The chain carries TRBV4-1 and TRBJ1-2, with D possibly TRBD1 on 6 matching bases. The CDR3 covers 16 residues. The V end lost 1 base, the J end lost 2 bases, and 14 bases lay between the germline ends. Germline V CDR1 and CDR2: MGHRA, YSYEKL. The CDR3 DNA reads TGCGCCAGCAGCCAAGTAAGGCCCCAGGGGAACTATGGCTACACCTTC. It is translated as CASSQVRPQGNYGYTF.

V and J are TRBV9 and TRBJ1-2, with 8 positions matching TRBD1. The J segment lost 8 bases and the V segment lost 4 bases, leaving 19 bases of the junction unmatched. This CDR3 comprises 17 residues. The germline V gene encodes CDR1 SGDLS and CDR2 YYNGEE. The DNA of the CDR3 is TGTGCCAGCAGCCACAATACAGGGGGAATTGGCACTCGCGGCTACACCTTC. Protein sequence: CASSHNTGGIGTRGYTF.

This rearrangement joins TRBV4-1 to TRBJ2-1, with D unclear. Germline-derived CDR1 and CDR2 are MGHRA and YSYEKL. Trimming cost V 4 bases and J 0 bases, with 10 bases left between them. This CDR3 spans 15 amino acids. The CDR3 region is CASSPVESSYNEQFF. CDR3 sequence (DNA): TGCGCCAGCAGCCCGGTTGAGAGCTCCTACAATGAGCAGTTCTTC.

This chain joins TRBV7-2 and TRBJ1-2; 12 bases line up with TRBD1. Germline CDR1 reads SGHTA; CDR2 reads FQGNSA. Trimming took 5 bases from V and 0 from J; bases not matched to a gene: 4. CDR3 size: 16 residues. In DNA form, the CDR3 reads TGTGCCAGCAGCCGGGGGACAGGGGGCGCTAACTATGGCTACACCTTC. Translated: CASSRGTGGANYGYTF.

This sequence joins TRBV5-6 and TRBJ2-5; the match to TRBD1 covers 7 bases. There are 14 residues in the CDR3. V shed 0 bases and J 5 bases; nucleotides not matched to a gene: 4. Germline V gene data show CDR1 as SGHDT and CDR2 as YYEEEE. The CDR3 DNA is TGTGCCAGCAGCTTGGACAGGGGATTCGAGACCCAGTACTTC. Protein: CASSLDRGFETQYF.

This clone was observed a few times. The chain has TRBV10-1 and TRBJ2-7; 7 bases fit TRBD2. This CDR3 has 11 amino acids. J gave up 12 bases and V 5 bases, and 7 bases lay outside the gene matches. CDR1 and CDR2 from the germline V gene are WNHNN and SYGVQD (reference sequence). The CDR3 spells CASSNGRSAYF. The CDR3 DNA reads as TGCGCCAGCAGTAACGGGAGGTCCGCGTACTTC.

V is TRBV5-4 and J is TRBJ1-4, with D tentatively TRBD1 (5 bases). This CDR3 is 15 amino acids long. The germline CDR1 and CDR2 sequences are SGHNT and YYREEE (reference sequence). Trimming removed 2 bases at V and 6 bases at J, with 14 bases between. Here the CDR3 reads CASSFGGGSDEKLFF. In nucleotides, the CDR3 is TGTGCCAGCAGCTTCGGCGGGGGGAGCGATGAAAAACTGTTTTTT.

The V gene is TRBV9, the J gene TRBJ1-1; D not certain. CDR3 length: 13 amino acids. Germline assignment: CDR1 SGDLS and CDR2 YYNGEE. The V gene lost 2 bases and the J gene lost 6 bases, with 11 bases spanning the gap. CDR3 sequence reads: CASSVARPPEAFF. The DNA for the CDR3 is TGTGCCAGCAGCGTGGCACGTCCCCCTGAAGCTTTCTTT. Using reference TRBV9 and TRBJ1-1 for the parts outside the CDR3, the full variable domain is DSGVTQTPKHLITATGQRVTLRCSPRSGDLSVYWYQQSLDQGLQFLIQYYNGEERAKGNILERFSAQQFPDLHSELNLSSLELGDSALYFCASSVARPPEAFFGQGTRLTVV.

The V gene is TRBV7-2, the J gene TRBJ1-2, with 8 bases matching TRBD1. The V and J ends lost 4 bases and 5 bases, in that order; junction bases with no gene match: 9. This CDR3 contains 15 residues. The germline V gene encodes CDR1 SGHTA and CDR2 FQGNSA. The CDR3 loop reads CASSSRTGRVYGYTF. CDR3 nucleotides: TGTGCCAGCAGCTCGCGGACAGGGAGGGTTTATGGCTACACCTTC.